These 21 T cell receptor beta chains were sequenced from one sample in a study of regulatory T cells in long-lasting Graves disease (dated by TCRdb to the early 2020s). Libraries came from multiplex PCR. These reads were obtained on an Illumina HiSeq 4000. TCR beta libraries were built with iRepertoire HTBI primers and Arm-PCR amplification of CDR3 regions. The raw public reads went through TCRdb reprocessing: fastp at Q25, MiXCR clone calling, in-frame beta chains kept. When rows share a CDR3 protein, they turn into one entry using the most common DNA and genes. The sample table shows hundreds of thousands of distinct CDR3 sequences, and about 15% are seen once. The ten largest make up roughly 10% of the sample. The time point label of this sample denotes: newly diagnosed GD, antithyroid drugs for less than 3 months. RNA was extracted from PBMCs in TRIzol for both TCR sequencing and RNA sequencing.

Separately, the same data were catalogued under a study of T cells in Graves' hyperthyroidism and ophthalmopathy.

Source: peripheral blood mononuclear cells (PBMCs), taken at new diagnosis, from a patient treated with antithyroid drugs. All receptors come from a woman in her 30s with Graves disease. Donor details come from another sample of the same person, matched by shared clones.

This clonotype was seen only a few times. A read error may be the cause here, since a much bigger clone is one base away. V and J are TRBV7-3 and TRBJ2-7, with unresolved D. Germline assignment: CDR1 SGHTA and CDR2 FQGTGA. V lost 2 bases and J lost 3, with 8 bases in between. The CDR3 sequence is 13 residues long. CDR3 region: CASSLEQFYEQYF. CDR3 coding DNA: TGTGCCAGCAGCTTAGAACAGTTCTACGAGCAGTACTTC.

This clonotype was detected many times. The J gene is TRBJ2-2, the V gene TRBV12-3 or TRBV12-4; 7 nucleotides align to TRBD2. The V segment lost 6 bases and the J segment 5 bases; nucleotides outside the gene matches: 12. The CDR3 has 16 residues. The CDR3 is CASSTFSGGGTGELFF. The CDR3 coding sequence is TGTGCCAGCAGCACCTTCTCGGGAGGTGGGACCGGGGAGCTGTTTTTT.

This clonotype was picked up many times. The rearrangement joins TRBV28 to TRBJ2-2; D is possibly TRBD1 (5 bases). The CDR3 contains 18 residues. V was pared by 0 bases and J by 4 bases, with 18 bases between. The germline gives CDR1 MDHEN, CDR2 SYDVKM. The CDR3 loop is CASSLWSQGSQPTGELFF. The CDR3 region has the DNA TGTGCCAGCAGTTTATGGTCCCAGGGATCACAACCCACCGGGGAGCTGTTTTTT.

This clonotype has only a few counts. The chain joins TRBV28 to TRBJ1-2; 7 bases are a match to TRBD1. Germline V gene sequence: CDR1 MDHEN, CDR2 SYDVKM. This CDR3 region has 15 residues. The ends lost 5 bases at V and 4 bases at J; junction bases unmatched: 10. CDR3 coding DNA: TGTGCCAGCAGTCAGACAGGGAACGTAGCCTATGGCTACACCTTC. Its protein is CASSQTGNVAYGYTF.

This clonotype occurred many times. The chain joins TRBV5-1 to TRBJ2-3; 8 bases line up with TRBD2. The CDR3 extends over 15 amino acids. With 3 bases clipped from V and 6 bases from J, the junction kept 9 bases outside the gene matches. Germline CDR1 reads SGHRS; CDR2 reads YFSETQ. The DNA of the CDR3 is TGCGCCAGCAGCTCCCTAAGCGGGAGTCGGGATACGCAGTATTTT. It codes for CASSSLSGSRDTQYF.

This clonotype showed up many times. J is TRBJ1-2 and V is TRBV15; D is ambiguous. The CDR3 runs 11 residues. V lost 2 bases to trimming and J lost 14 bases, with 12 bases between them. Germline CDR1 reads LNHNV; CDR2 reads YYDKDF (reference sequence). The CDR3 nucleotides read TGTGCCACCAGCAGATCCCGTATTGTGACCTTC. It encodes CATSRSRIVTF.

This clonotype was counted only a few times. This chain uses TRBV6-2 or TRBV6-3 with TRBJ1-2, with D possibly being TRBD1 (5 bases). V lost 6 bases and J lost 0, with 17 bases in between. CDR3 length equals 16 residues. Looked up from germline, CDR1 is MNHEY and CDR2 is SVGEGT. The CDR3 loop reads CASRRTPDLSNYGYTF. The CDR3 nucleotides read TGTGCCAGCAGACGGACACCGGATCTTTCTAACTATGGCTACACCTTC.

The table lists this clonotype with many counts. V usage is TRBV11-2 and J usage is TRBJ1-1; D is ambiguous. The germline V gene encodes CDR1 SGHAT and CDR2 FQNNGV. This CDR3 has 14 amino acids. Trimming pared 3 bases from V and 0 bases from J, leaving 8 bases between. Here the CDR3 DNA reads TGTGCCAGCAGCTTTTCGGTTCTGAACACTGAAGCTTTCTTT. Protein: CASSFSVLNTEAFF.

The chain uses TRBV20-1 and TRBJ2-2, with 9 bases aligning to TRBD2. The germline V gene has CDR1 DFQATT and CDR2 SNEGSKA (reference sequence). The junction had 5 bases not matched to a gene; V was cut back by 0 bases and J by 6 bases. The CDR3 consists of 15 residues. The CDR3 sequence is CSARDKTSGAGELFF. The CDR3 DNA reads TGCAGTGCTAGAGACAAGACTAGCGGAGCCGGGGAGCTGTTTTTT.

This clonotype has ten or more counts. The chain carries TRBV12-3 or TRBV12-4 and TRBJ2-7; a possible D gene is TRBD1 (5 bases). CDR3 length: 13 amino acids. The V and J ends lost 7 bases and 5 bases respectively, with 15 bases between them. DNA of the CDR3: TGTGCCAGCACCCCTTGGCAGGGTGACGAGCAGTACTTC. Translating gives CASTPWQGDEQYF.

This clonotype was detected many times. The chain carries TRBV20-1 and TRBJ1-5, with a weak D call TRBD1 (5 bases). Germline CDR1 reads DFQATT; CDR2 reads SNEGSKA (reference sequence). V lost 0 bases and J 0 bases, leaving 12 bases between the germline ends. This CDR3 comprises 16 residues. CDR3 protein: CSARDIATASNQPQHF. The CDR3 coding sequence is TGCAGTGCTAGAGATATCGCGACAGCTAGCAATCAGCCCCAGCATTTT.

The V call is TRBV29-1, the J call TRBJ1-5; 9 bases are shared with TRBD1. Per germline, CDR1 SQVTM and CDR2 ANQGSEA. V was pared by 7 bases and J by 2 bases, with 6 bases of the junction left unmatched. The CDR3 sequence is 14 residues long. The chain's CDR3 is CSGWTGDGNQPQHF. CDR3 in DNA: TGCAGCGGGTGGACAGGGGATGGCAATCAGCCCCAGCATTTT.

For this clonotype: This could be a read error, since a much larger clone is one nucleotide away. The chain links TRBV5-1 to TRBJ2-1; D possibly corresponds to TRBD1 (6 bases). CDR3 length equals 15 residues. CDR1 is SGHRS and CDR2 is YFSETQ in the germline V gene. CDR3 sequence (DNA): TGCGTCAGCAGCTTGGAGGCCCCAGGGGCCAATGAGCAGTTCTTC. Its translation: CVSSLEAPGANEQFF.

In this sample, this clonotype turned up many times. V and J are TRBV6-2 or TRBV6-3 and TRBJ2-7; perhaps TRBD2 as D (5 bases). Between the trimmed V and J ends, which lost 6 bases and 7 bases, there was a span of 19 bases. CDR3 length: 14 amino acids. CDR1 and CDR2 from the germline V gene are MNHEY and SVGEGT. Written as DNA, the CDR3 is TGTGCCAGCAGCCAATGGCGGAGGATGCGGGAGCAGTACTTC. It encodes CASSQWRRMREQYF.

This clonotype was seen repeatedly, ten times or more. The chain couples TRBV3-1 to TRBJ2-2, with no clear D. The CDR3 length is 14 residues. V was shortened by 2 bases and J by 3 bases, with 7 bases between the two germline ends. The germline CDR1 and CDR2 sequences are LGHDT and YNNKEL (reference sequence). CDR3 sequence: CASSQSGYTGELFF. CDR3 nucleotides: TGTGCCAGCAGCCAAAGTGGGTACACCGGGGAGCTGTTTTTT.

This clonotype was seen repeatedly, ten times or more. This chain joins TRBV29-1 and TRBJ2-1; D gene ambiguous. The CDR3 spans 11 residues. Germline V CDR1 and CDR2: SQVTM, ANQGSEA. V dropped 8 bases and J dropped 13 bases, with 18 bases sitting between them. The CDR3 DNA reads TGCAGCATCTTCGAGGTAATGGTCCAGTTCTTC. The encoded protein is CSIFEVMVQFF.

Ten or more counts support this clonotype. V gene TRBV20-1 combines with J gene TRBJ2-3; D perhaps matches TRBD1 (5 bases). Germline CDR1 reads DFQATT; CDR2 reads SNEGSKA (reference sequence). V lost 8 bases to trimming and J lost 0 bases, with 15 bases between them. The CDR3 is 14 residues long. The CDR3 loop reads CSLGLTHSTDTQYF. In nucleotides, the CDR3 is TGCAGTCTGGGGCTAACACATAGCACAGATACGCAGTATTTT.

V and J are TRBV6-5 and TRBJ2-5; TRBD1 matches at 7 bases. This CDR3 contains 15 residues. The ends lost 3 bases at V and 3 bases at J; junction bases unmatched: 7. Looked up from germline, CDR1 is MNHEY and CDR2 is SVGAGI. The DNA for the CDR3 is TGTGCCAGCAGTTATTCGGCGACAGGGAAAGAGACCCAGTACTTC. The encoded protein is CASSYSATGKETQYF.

This clonotype has a count of ten or more. The genes are TRBV6-1 and TRBJ2-3; 13 bases map to TRBD2. Germline CDR1 MNHNS, CDR2 SASEGT. V lost 0 bases and J lost 3; bases outside the gene matches: 15. The CDR3 has 21 amino acids. The CDR3 bases are TGTGCCAGCAGTGAAGCGCTTCTCTGGACTAGCGGGAGTAAGGGGACAGATACGCAGTATTTT. It codes for CASSEALLWTSGSKGTDTQYF.

V and J are TRBV16 and TRBJ2-7; D not resolved. The CDR3 covers 14 residues. Trimming took off 4 bases at V and 1 base at J, with 11 bases between the two ends. The germline CDR1 and CDR2 sequences are KGHSY and FQNENV. This chain's CDR3 is CASSPIQYSYEQYF. The CDR3 coding sequence is TGTGCCAGCAGCCCGATACAGTATTCCTACGAGCAGTACTTC.

This clonotype was counted ten times or more. The chain is built from TRBV6-1 and TRBJ1-5, with a weak D call TRBD1 (5 bases). The V and J ends lost 1 base and 4 bases respectively, with 11 bases between them. This CDR3 has 15 residues. The V gene's germline CDR1 is MNHNS and CDR2 SASEGT. CDR3 nucleotide sequence: TGTGCCAGCAGTGAAGGGCAGGGATGGAATCAGCCCCAGCATTTT. It codes for CASSEGQGWNQPQHF.